The rows below give T cell receptor beta chains drawn from one sample of a study of control samples from healthy donors and cancer patients. Assay: immunoSEQ multiplex PCR; the TCRdb copy retains only in-frame clones and omits some. Here the sample spans around 50,000 clones, roughly 90% being singletons. Sample: PBMCs. The receptors were sampled from a man aged 35-49 years with colorectal cancer. Each CDR3 is given with its conserved first and last residue. Fields, in order: V gene, CDR3 protein.

>TRBV7-2
CASSLDGWETQYF
>TRBV27
CASSFGIANEQFF
>TRBV3-1/TRBV3-2
CASSLSLDYEQYF
>TRBV4-3
CASSQDIPGGAGGELFF
>TRBV11-3
CASSLDRASQYF
>TRBV5-1
CASSLTPDSPYEQYF
>TRBV3-1/TRBV3-2
CASSQRVTYYEQYF
>TRBV3-1/TRBV3-2
CASSQVRDNYEQYF
>TRBV5-5
CASSLGSGNTGELFF
>TRBV11-3
CASRPTSGSSYNEQFF
>TRBV6-5
CASSYSSGEDYGYTF
>TRBV20-1
CSAMGWDASFF